This T cell receptor (beta chain) was documented in a study of blood T cell repertoires in COVID-19. How the authors handled the data: Using reference gene primer amplification, nucleated cell counts were estimated. The table came from immunoSEQ multiplex PCR; TCRdb's copy has only in-frame clones and leaves some out. V and J calls and clone size are given by that table; D and trimming were obtained from the DNA. The table includes almost 80,000 clones, 75% to 95% detected once. CDR1 is SQVTM, CDR2 ANQGSEA, per germline. This CDR3 spans 14 amino acids. With 7 bases clipped from V and 0 bases from J, the junction kept 7 bases outside the gene matches.

Material for sequencing was peripheral blood. The J gene is TRBJ2-3, the V gene TRBV29-1; 7 bases fit TRBD1. The TCR sequence derives from a woman older than 75 with acute or convalescent COVID-19. CDR3 loop: CSASDRTSTDTQYF. CDR3 in DNA: TGCAGCGCTTCGGACAGGACTAGCACAGATACGCAGTATTTT.